The clone carrying this T cell receptor (beta chain) showed up many times. The data belong to a study of T cells in Graves' hyperthyroidism and ophthalmopathy. Background on the study: Specimen type is peripheral blood, collected at initial diagnosis prior to any treatment.

CDR3 length: 17 residues. The trim removed 2 bases at V and 8 bases at J, leaving 14 bases unmatched. Germline assignment: CDR1 SGHAT and CDR2 FQDESV (reference sequence). Graves' hyperthyroidism was deemed stable absent ophthalmopathy progression within 18 months. Diagnosis of hyperthyroidism was new in patients aged 18 to 65, and its duration was under 2 months. Amplification of TCR beta CDR3 regions was performed using RNA transcripts as template. The primer set for the first-round RT-PCR of the TCR CDR3 was HTBI. TCRdb re-derived calls from the multiplex PCR reads in MiXCR, one entry per CDR3 protein. The sample lists 350,000 or so distinct CDR3 sequences, 15% to 20% occurring once.

Specimen: blood. The origin of this receptor is a woman aged 45-65 years with Graves' hyperthyroidism. The chain carries TRBV11-1 and TRBJ2-1; 8 nucleotides align to TRBD2. CDR3 DNA: TGTGCCAGCAGCTTAACGATAGCGGGGAGATCTCGGGATGAGCAGTTCTTC. Encoded protein: CASSLTIAGRSRDEQFF.